This TCR beta chain was recorded in a study of cytomegalovirus exposure and HLA in healthy donors. Findings of the study overall: Per published reports, the classifier diagnosed cytomegalovirus status with high specificity and sensitivity. Some segments of the V type, notably TRBV6-2 and TRBV6-3, were excluded as indistinguishable. An apparent linkage of common viral pathogens to several of the most significant clusters emerged in a later analysis. Association with HLA alleles at 0.05 false discovery rate was found for 16,951 TCR beta sequences in a later analysis.

A note on this clone: Its antigen remains unknown.

This CDR3 is built from 15 residues. The V gene's germline CDR1 is MNHNY and CDR2 SVGAGI (reference sequence). Trimming took off 1 base at V and 2 bases at J, with 6 bases between the two ends. PCR involved 60 Vbeta and 13 Jbeta primers. The protocol was immunoSEQ multiplex PCR, while the TCRdb copy is restricted to in-frame clones and leaves out a portion. This sample has some 170,000 clones, with approximately 80% found just once. The chain combines TRBV6-6 with TRBJ2-6; D gene unclear. Sequencing input: PBMCs. This receptor was taken from a woman aged 18-29 years in good health and CMV-seronegative. The CDR3 reads CASSYFAAGANVLTF. CDR3 DNA sequence: TGTGCCAGCAGTTACTTCGCAGCTGGGGCCAACGTCCTGACTTTC.